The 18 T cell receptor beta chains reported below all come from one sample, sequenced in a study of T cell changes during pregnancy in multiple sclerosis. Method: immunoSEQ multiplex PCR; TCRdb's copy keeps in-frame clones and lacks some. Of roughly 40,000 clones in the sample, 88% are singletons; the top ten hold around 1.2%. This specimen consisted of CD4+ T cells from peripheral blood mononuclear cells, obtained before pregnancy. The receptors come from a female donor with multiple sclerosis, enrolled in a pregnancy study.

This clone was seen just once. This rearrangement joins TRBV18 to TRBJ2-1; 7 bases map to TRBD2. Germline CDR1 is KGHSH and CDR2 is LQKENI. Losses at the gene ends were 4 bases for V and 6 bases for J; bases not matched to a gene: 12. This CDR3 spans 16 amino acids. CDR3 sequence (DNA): TGTGCCAGCTCACATTCGCGCGGGAGATCGAGCAATGAGCAGTTCTTC. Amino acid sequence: CASSHSRGRSSNEQFF.

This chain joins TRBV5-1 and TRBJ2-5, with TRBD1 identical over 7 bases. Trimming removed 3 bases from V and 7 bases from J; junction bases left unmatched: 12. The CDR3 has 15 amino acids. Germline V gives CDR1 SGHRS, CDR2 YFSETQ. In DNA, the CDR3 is TGCGCCAGCAGCTCCCCGGGTAACCCAGGGGGGACCCAGTACTTC. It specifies CASSSPGNPGGTQYF.

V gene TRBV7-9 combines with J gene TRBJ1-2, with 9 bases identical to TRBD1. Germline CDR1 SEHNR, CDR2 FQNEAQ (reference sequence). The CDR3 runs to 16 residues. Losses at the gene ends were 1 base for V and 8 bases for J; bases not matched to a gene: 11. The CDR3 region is CASSLVPMGQGEGYTF. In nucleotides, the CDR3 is TGTGCCAGCAGCTTAGTTCCCATGGGACAGGGAGAAGGCTACACCTTC.

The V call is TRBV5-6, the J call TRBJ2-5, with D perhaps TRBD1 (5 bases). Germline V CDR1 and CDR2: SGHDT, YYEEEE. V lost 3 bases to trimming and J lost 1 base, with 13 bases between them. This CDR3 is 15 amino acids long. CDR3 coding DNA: TGTGCCAGCAGCTCGTGGATGGGGCCCCAAGAGACCCAGTACTTC. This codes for CASSSWMGPQETQYF.

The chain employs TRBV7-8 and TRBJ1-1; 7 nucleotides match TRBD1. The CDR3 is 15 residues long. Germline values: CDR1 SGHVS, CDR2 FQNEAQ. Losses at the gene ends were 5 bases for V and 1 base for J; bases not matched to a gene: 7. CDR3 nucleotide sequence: TGTGCCAGCAGCGGGACAGTATCTTGGAACACTGAAGCTTTCTTT. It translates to CASSGTVSWNTEAFF.

The CDR3 bases are TGTGCCAGCAGCGACCGGGTCTTCTCCTACGAGCAGTACTTC. This gives the protein CASSDRVFSYEQYF. The chain joins TRBV6-6 to TRBJ2-7; D uncertain. V dropped 6 bases and J dropped 0 bases, with 12 bases sitting between them. The CDR3 covers 14 residues. Germline V lookup: CDR1 MNHNY, CDR2 SVGAGI (reference sequence).

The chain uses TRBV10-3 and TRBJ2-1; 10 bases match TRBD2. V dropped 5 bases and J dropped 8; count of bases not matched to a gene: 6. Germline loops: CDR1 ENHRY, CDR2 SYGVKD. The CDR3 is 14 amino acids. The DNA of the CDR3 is TGTGCCATCAGTTCGGCTAGCGGGAGTTATGAGCAGTTCTTC. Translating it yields CAISSASGSYEQFF.

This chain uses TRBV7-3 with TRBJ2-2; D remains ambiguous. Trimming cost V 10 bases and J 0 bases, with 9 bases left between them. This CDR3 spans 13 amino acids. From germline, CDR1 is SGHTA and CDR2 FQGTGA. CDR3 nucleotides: TGTGCCACCGCGGATGCGAACACCGGGGAGCTGTTTTTT. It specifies CATADANTGELFF.

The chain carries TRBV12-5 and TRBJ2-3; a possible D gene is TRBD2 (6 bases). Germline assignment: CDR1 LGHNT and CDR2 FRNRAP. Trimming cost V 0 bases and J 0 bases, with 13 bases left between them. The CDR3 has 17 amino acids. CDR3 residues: CASGLVVSGDSTDTQYF. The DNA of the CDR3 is TGTGCTAGTGGTTTGGTAGTTTCGGGAGACAGCACAGATACGCAGTATTTT.

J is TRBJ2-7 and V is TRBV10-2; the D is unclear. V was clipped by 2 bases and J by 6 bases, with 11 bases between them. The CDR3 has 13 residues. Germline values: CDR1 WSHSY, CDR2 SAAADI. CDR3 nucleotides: TGCGCCAGCAGTGAGGGTCGGTTTGGCGAGCAGTACTTC. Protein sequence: CASSEGRFGEQYF.

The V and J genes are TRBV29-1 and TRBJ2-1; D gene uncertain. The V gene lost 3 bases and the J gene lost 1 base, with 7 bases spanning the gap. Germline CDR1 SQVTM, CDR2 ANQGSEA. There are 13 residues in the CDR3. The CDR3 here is CSVDRLSYNEQFF. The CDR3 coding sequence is TGCAGCGTTGACAGGTTGTCCTACAATGAGCAGTTCTTC.

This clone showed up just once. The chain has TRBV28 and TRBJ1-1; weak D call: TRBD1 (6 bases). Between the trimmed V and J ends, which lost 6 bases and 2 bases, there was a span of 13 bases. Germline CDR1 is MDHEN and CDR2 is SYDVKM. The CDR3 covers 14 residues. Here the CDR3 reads CASSFVDRNTEAFF. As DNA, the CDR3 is TGTGCCAGCAGCTTCGTGGACAGAAACACTGAAGCTTTCTTT.

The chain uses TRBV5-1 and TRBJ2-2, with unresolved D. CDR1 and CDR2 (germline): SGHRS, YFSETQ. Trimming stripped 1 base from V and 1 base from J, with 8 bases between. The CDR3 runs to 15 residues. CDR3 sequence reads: CASSLIPGNTGELFF. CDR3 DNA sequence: TGCGCCAGCAGCTTGATCCCGGGGAACACCGGGGAGCTGTTTTTT.

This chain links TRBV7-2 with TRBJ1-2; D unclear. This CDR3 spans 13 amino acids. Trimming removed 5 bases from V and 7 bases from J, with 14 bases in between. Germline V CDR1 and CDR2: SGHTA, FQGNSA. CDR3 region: CASSPRASGGYTF. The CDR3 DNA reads TGTGCCAGCAGCCCCCGTGCGAGCGGTGGCTACACCTTC.

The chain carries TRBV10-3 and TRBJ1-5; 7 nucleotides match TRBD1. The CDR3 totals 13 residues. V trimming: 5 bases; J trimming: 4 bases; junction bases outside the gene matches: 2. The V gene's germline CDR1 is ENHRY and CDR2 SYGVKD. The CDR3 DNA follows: TGTGCCATCAGTCCGGGACAGAATCAGCCCCAGCATTTT. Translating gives CAISPGQNQPQHF.

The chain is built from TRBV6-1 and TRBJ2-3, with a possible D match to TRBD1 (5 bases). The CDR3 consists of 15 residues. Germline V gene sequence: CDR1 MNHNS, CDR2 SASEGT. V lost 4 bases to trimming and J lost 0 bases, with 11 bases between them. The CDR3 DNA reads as TGTGCCAGCAGTGTCAGACAGCCTAGCACAGATACGCAGTATTTT. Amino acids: CASSVRQPSTDTQYF.

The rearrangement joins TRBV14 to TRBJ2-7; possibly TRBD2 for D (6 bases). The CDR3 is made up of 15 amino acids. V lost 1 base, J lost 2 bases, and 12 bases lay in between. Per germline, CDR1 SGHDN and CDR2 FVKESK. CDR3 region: CASSQVEGGTYEQYF. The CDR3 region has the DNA TGTGCCAGCAGCCAAGTAGAAGGCGGGACCTACGAGCAGTACTTC.

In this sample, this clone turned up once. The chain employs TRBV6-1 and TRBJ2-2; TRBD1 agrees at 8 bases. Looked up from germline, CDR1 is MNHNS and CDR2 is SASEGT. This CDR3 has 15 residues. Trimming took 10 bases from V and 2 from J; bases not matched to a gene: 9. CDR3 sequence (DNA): TGTGCCACCTCCGCGGGGACAGGAAACACCGGGGAGCTGTTTTTT. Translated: CATSAGTGNTGELFF.